These 26 T cell receptor beta chains were sequenced from one sample in a study of cytomegalovirus exposure and HLA in healthy donors. Amplification used 60 Vbeta primers and 13 Jbeta primers. Some clones are missing from TCRdb's copy, which holds only in-frame ones; the method was immunoSEQ multiplex PCR. The table includes fewer than 200,000 clones, 78% detected once. Material for sequencing was PBMCs. The source is a woman aged 25 to 39 in good health and CMV-seropositive.

This chain uses TRBV27 with TRBJ2-5, with a weak D call TRBD2 (7 bases). Trimming left V 4 bases short and J 1 base short, with 16 bases between. CDR3 length: 16 amino acids. CDR1 is MNHEY, CDR2 SMNVEV, per germline (reference sequence). Written as DNA, the CDR3 is TGTGCCAGCAGTTCCTGGGGGGGCGCCCCCCAAGAGACCCAGTACTTC. It codes for CASSSWGGAPQETQYF.

The rearrangement joins TRBV4-1 to TRBJ2-2, with a tentative D call TRBD2 (7 bases). Germline V gives CDR1 MGHRA, CDR2 YSYEKL. With 1 base removed from V and 3 bases from J, the gap between germline ends came to 12 bases. The CDR3 is 16 amino acids. CDR3 sequence reads: CASSQVRGAYTGELFF. The CDR3 DNA reads TGCGCCAGCAGCCAAGTCCGGGGGGCGTACACCGGGGAGCTGTTTTTT.

This sequence joins TRBV13 and TRBJ2-2; 7 bases agree with TRBD1. Germline assignment: CDR1 PRHDT and CDR2 FYEKMQ (reference sequence). The CDR3 is 14 residues long. Trimming took 4 bases from V and 7 from J; bases not matched to a gene: 6. Written as DNA, the CDR3 is TGTGCCAGCAGCTCCGGGACAGATCTCGGGGAGCTGTTTTTT. This translates into CASSSGTDLGELFF. Using reference TRBV13 and TRBJ2-2 for the parts outside the CDR3, the full variable domain is AAGVIQSPRHLIKEKRETATLKCYPIPRHDTVYWYQQGPGQDPQFLISFYEKMQSDKGSIPDRFSAQQFSDYHSELNMSSLELGDSALYFCASSSGTDLGELFFGEGSRLTVL.

The chain is built from TRBV6-1 and TRBJ2-7, with D possibly matching TRBD1 (6 bases). The germline CDR1 and CDR2 sequences are MNHNS and SASEGT. V dropped 10 bases and J dropped 0 bases, with 13 bases sitting between them. This CDR3 has 13 residues. The CDR3 DNA is TGTGCCATCAGGGGCAGATCCTCCTACGAGCAGTACTTC. It codes for CAIRGRSSYEQYF.

This clone was observed a few times. V is TRBV5-5 and J is TRBJ1-5, with 11 bases matching TRBD1. Trimming at V came to 0 bases and at J to 1 base, leaving 3 bases not matched to a gene. The germline CDR1 and CDR2 sequences are SGHKS and YYEKEE (reference sequence). The CDR3 extends over 17 amino acids. Here the CDR3 DNA reads TGTGCCAGCAGCTTGGGGACAGGGGGCAGGAGCAATCAGCCCCAGCATTTT. This gives the protein CASSLGTGGRSNQPQHF. The full variable domain, in which reference TRBV5-5 and TRBJ1-5 provide the parts outside the CDR3, is DAGVTQSPTHLIKTRGQQVTLRCSPISGHKSVSWYQQVLGQGPQFIFQYYEKEERGRGNFPDRFSARQFPNYSSELNVNALLLGDSALYLCASSLGTGGRSNQPQHFGDGTRLSIL.

The chain combines TRBV28 with TRBJ2-1, with TRBD1 matching over 7 bases. J was trimmed by 7 bases and V by 2 bases; bases with no gene match: 5. The CDR3 spans 14 residues. CDR1 and CDR2 (germline): MDHEN, SYDVKM. CDR3 region: CASSLPTTGNEQFF. CDR3 DNA: TGTGCCAGCAGTTTACCCACGACAGGGAATGAGCAGTTCTTC.

The V gene is TRBV11-3, the J gene TRBJ1-1, with unresolved D. V was pared by 2 bases and J by 1 base, with 8 bases between. This CDR3 has 14 residues. Germline CDR1 reads SGHNT; CDR2 reads YENEEA. This CDR3 reads CASSLIPGNTEAFF. The CDR3 bases are TGTGCCAGCAGCTTAATTCCAGGGAACACTGAAGCTTTCTTT.

The CDR3 reads CASSPDPGSWGELFF. As DNA, the CDR3 is TGTGCCAGCAGCCCAGATCCGGGATCCTGGGGGGAGCTGTTTTTT. The chain has TRBV11-2 and TRBJ2-2; a weak D match, TRBD2 (5 bases). V was clipped by 5 bases and J by 8 bases, with 18 bases between them. The length of the CDR3 is 15 residues. Germline loops: CDR1 SGHAT, CDR2 FQNNGV.

The J gene is TRBJ2-7, the V gene TRBV25-1; D may be TRBD2 (5 bases). V was trimmed by 8 bases and J by 2 bases, leaving 19 bases between them. Germline CDR1 reads MGHDK; CDR2 reads SYGVNS. There are 15 residues in the CDR3. DNA of the CDR3: TGTGCCAGCGCGTCGGGGTATCCCGGGACCTACGAGCAGTACTTC. The encoded protein is CASASGYPGTYEQYF.

V gene TRBV5-1 combines with J gene TRBJ1-6, with 8 bases identical to TRBD1. Trimming cost V 0 bases and J 5 bases; bases outside gene matches: 7. CDR1 and CDR2 (germline): SGHRS, YFSETQ. This CDR3 has 17 amino acids. The CDR3 DNA reads as TGCGCCAGCAGCTTGGGTCGACAGACAGGGGATAATTCACCCCTCCACTTT. This sequence encodes CASSLGRQTGDNSPLHF.

This chain joins TRBV7-9 and TRBJ2-5; TRBD2 agrees at 8 bases. This CDR3 is 17 amino acids long. The J segment lost 4 bases and the V segment lost 3 bases, leaving 13 bases of the junction unmatched. Germline CDR1 is SEHNR and CDR2 is FQNEAQ (reference sequence). In DNA, the CDR3 is TGTGCCAGCAGCTTGGCAAGCGGGAGAAAAGTGGGAGAGACCCAGTACTTC. Translation: CASSLASGRKVGETQYF.

With regard to this clone: Within the sample, other DNA sequences also encode this same CDR3. This rearrangement joins TRBV5-1 to TRBJ1-2; TRBD1 matches 8 bases. Germline V lookup: CDR1 SGHRS, CDR2 YFSETQ. V shed 4 bases, J shed 6 bases, and the junction held 2 bases outside the gene matches. The length of the CDR3 is 12 residues. Here the CDR3 reads CASSPDRDGYTF. Written as DNA, the CDR3 is TGCGCCAGCAGCCCGGACAGGGATGGCTACACCTTC.

J is TRBJ2-1 and V is TRBV9, with 7 bases lining up with TRBD2. The CDR3 sequence is 15 residues long. The germline CDR1 and CDR2 sequences are SGDLS and YYNGEE. V shed 3 bases, J shed 2 bases, and the junction held 5 bases outside the gene matches. This chain's CDR3 is CASSAQGLPYNEQFF. CDR3 bases: TGTGCCAGCAGCGCCCAGGGACTACCCTACAATGAGCAGTTCTTC.

Of note for this clone: Other DNA sequences from this sample encode an identical CDR3 as well. The chain has TRBV11-3 and TRBJ2-5; possible D gene TRBD2, 5 bases. Germline-derived CDR1 and CDR2 are SGHNT and YENEEA. The CDR3 totals 13 residues. V was cut by 6 bases and J by 5 bases, with 13 bases left in between. The CDR3 reads CASSGRALETQYF. CDR3 sequence (DNA): TGTGCCAGCAGTGGGAGAGCCCTCGAGACCCAGTACTTC.

The CDR3 bases are TGTGCCAGCAGCTTGGACTTCTCCGTGAACTATGGCTACACCTTC. Its translation is CASSLDFSVNYGYTF. The V gene is TRBV5-6, the J gene TRBJ1-2; D not certain. The germline V and J ends were trimmed by 0 bases and 2 bases, with 11 bases remaining between them. Germline V gives CDR1 SGHDT, CDR2 YYEEEE. This CDR3 is 15 amino acids long. Variable domain in full (rest from reference TRBV5-6 and TRBJ1-2): DAGVTQSPTHLIKTRGQQVTLRCSPKSGHDTVSWYQQALGQGPQFIFQYYEEEERQRGNFPDRFSGHQFPNYSSELNVNALLLGDSALYLCASSLDFSVNYGYTFGSGTRLTVV.

This sequence joins TRBV5-1 and TRBJ2-7, with D perhaps TRBD1 (6 bases). Germline loops: CDR1 SGHRS, CDR2 YFSETQ. The CDR3 runs to 16 residues. V lost 0 bases and J 2 bases, leaving 15 bases between the germline ends. CDR3 amino acids: CASSLAGQGRAYEQYF. CDR3 in DNA: TGCGCCAGCAGCTTGGCGGGGCAGGGGCGGGCCTACGAGCAGTACTTC.

As to this clone: Other DNA sequences in the same sample also yield this CDR3. This chain connects TRBV7-9 to TRBJ2-7; D possibly corresponds to TRBD2 (5 bases). Germline V gene lookup returns CDR1 SEHNR and CDR2 FQNEAQ (reference sequence). This CDR3 is 16 amino acids long. Deletions cut 1 base from V and 2 bases from J, with 15 bases between. The CDR3 loop reads CASSLDVTGSTYEQYF. CDR3 bases: TGTGCCAGCAGCTTAGACGTCACGGGGAGCACCTACGAGCAGTACTTC. The full variable domain, with the rest looked up from reference TRBV7-9 and TRBJ2-7, is DTGVSQNPRHKITKRGQNVTFRCDPISEHNRLYWYRQTLGQGPEFLTYFQNEAQLEKSRLLSDRFSAERPKGSFSTLEIQRTEQGDSAMYLCASSLDVTGSTYEQYFGPGTRLTVT.

The chain recombines TRBV11-3 with TRBJ2-7; D possibly corresponds to TRBD1 (6 bases). The CDR3 is 15 residues long. CDR1 is SGHNT and CDR2 is YENEEA in the germline V gene. The germline V and J ends were trimmed by 1 base and 1 base, with 11 bases remaining between them. CDR3 nucleotide sequence: TGTGCCAGCAGCTTAGTCCAGGGGCCTTCCTACGAGCAGTACTTC. Its protein product is CASSLVQGPSYEQYF.

The chain links TRBV9 to TRBJ2-1; the D is unclear. Germline CDR1 is SGDLS and CDR2 is YYNGEE. V shed 0 bases and J shed 4 bases, with 8 bases lying between them. The CDR3 runs to 14 residues. DNA of the CDR3: TGTGCCAGCAGCGTAGGTTCGGGTTACAATGAGCAGTTCTTC. Protein: CASSVGSGYNEQFF.

V gene TRBV11-2 combines with J gene TRBJ1-1; perhaps TRBD1 as D (6 bases). The CDR3 sequence is 15 residues long. Germline V gene lookup returns CDR1 SGHAT and CDR2 FQNNGV. V was shortened by 1 base and J by 4 bases, with 13 bases between the two germline ends. The CDR3 nucleotides are TGTGCCAGCAGCTTAGGGGAGGGGGTCATCACTGAAGCTTTCTTT. It codes for CASSLGEGVITEAFF.

The chain is built from TRBV6-1 and TRBJ2-7; perhaps TRBD1 as D (6 bases). This CDR3 spans 16 amino acids. V shed 2 bases and J shed 4 bases, with 18 bases lying between them. From germline, CDR1 is MNHNS and CDR2 SASEGT. CDR3 region: CASSELQGMGAYEQYF. DNA for the CDR3: TGTGCCAGCAGTGAACTCCAGGGGATGGGGGCTTACGAGCAGTACTTC.

The chain links TRBV28 to TRBJ2-1, with 12 bases fitting TRBD1. The ends lost 2 bases at V and 4 bases at J; junction bases unmatched: 3. Looked up from germline, CDR1 is MDHEN and CDR2 is SYDVKM. This CDR3 region has 16 residues. The CDR3 nucleotides are TGTGCCAGCAGTTTACGGGACAGGGGGCGATACAATGAGCAGTTCTTC. This sequence encodes CASSLRDRGRYNEQFF. The full variable domain, in which reference TRBV28 and TRBJ2-1 provide the parts outside the CDR3, is DVKVTQSSRYLVKRTGEKVFLECVQDMDHENMFWYRQDPGLGLRLIYFSYDVKMKEKGDIPEGYSVSREKKERFSLILESASTNQTSMYLCASSLRDRGRYNEQFFGPGTRLTVL.

V and J are TRBV28 and TRBJ1-4, with TRBD1 as a possible D gene (6 bases). The ends were cut back, 2 bases at V and 7 bases at J, with 17 bases in the middle. Per the germline V gene, CDR1 is MDHEN and CDR2 is SYDVKM. The CDR3 is made up of 16 amino acids. In DNA form, the CDR3 reads TGTGCCAGCAGTTTACCTACCGGGACATGGGGTGAAAAACTGTTTTTT. Protein sequence: CASSLPTGTWGEKLFF.

This sequence joins TRBV28 and TRBJ2-5; 11 positions agree with TRBD2. Germline loops: CDR1 MDHEN, CDR2 SYDVKM. The CDR3 contains 14 residues. V lost 6 bases, J lost 3 bases, and 3 bases stayed unmatched. This CDR3 is CASRVGLAEETQYF. Written as DNA, the CDR3 is TGTGCCAGCAGAGTGGGACTAGCGGAAGAGACCCAGTACTTC.

The chain combines TRBV10-3 with TRBJ2-5; 9 bases align to TRBD1. Germline CDR1 is ENHRY and CDR2 is SYGVKD. This CDR3 is built from 13 residues. Losses at the gene ends were 9 bases for V and 2 bases for J; bases not matched to a gene: 4. As DNA, the CDR3 is TGTGCCATTGGGACAGGGTATCAAGAGACCCAGTACTTC. This encodes CAIGTGYQETQYF.

V and J are TRBV9 and TRBJ2-4; a possible D gene is TRBD1 (6 bases). This CDR3 has 15 residues. Germline CDR1 SGDLS, CDR2 YYNGEE. The ends were cut back, 3 bases at V and 0 bases at J, with 10 bases in the middle. CDR3 region: CASSGGQIAKNIQYF. The CDR3 region has the DNA TGTGCCAGCAGCGGGGGACAAATAGCCAAAAACATTCAGTACTTC.